The 23 T cell receptor beta chains below were found in one sample sequenced in a study of blood T cell repertoires in COVID-19. TCRdb's table, derived via immunoSEQ multiplex PCR, lists solely in-frame clones and lacks some. The data hold more than 300,000 clones, with more than 70% observed a single time. Sequencing was done on a sample of peripheral blood. Source of these receptors: a woman in her fifties or sixties with acute or convalescent COVID-19.

This rearrangement joins TRBV7-9 to TRBJ2-3; 7 bases map to TRBD2. Trimming at V came to 0 bases and at J to 2 bases, leaving 8 bases not matched to a gene. CDR3 length equals 17 residues. Germline CDR1 reads SEHNR; CDR2 reads FQNEAQ (reference sequence). CDR3 protein: CASSLAIASGFTDTQYF. The CDR3 DNA follows: TGTGCCAGCAGCTTAGCGATTGCTAGCGGTTTCACAGATACGCAGTATTTT.

The chain carries TRBV5-6 and TRBJ1-3, with 8 bases fitting TRBD1. Germline lookup yields CDR1 SGHDT and CDR2 YYEEEE. With V trimmed by 4 bases and J by 2 bases, 5 bases remained unmatched. The CDR3 totals 15 residues. The CDR3 protein is CASSQPTGAGNTIYF. The CDR3 DNA sequence: TGTGCCAGCAGCCAGCCGACAGGGGCTGGAAACACCATATATTTT. Combining the CDR3 with reference TRBV5-6 and TRBJ1-3 gives the whole variable domain DAGVTQSPTHLIKTRGQQVTLRCSPKSGHDTVSWYQQALGQGPQFIFQYYEEEERQRGNFPDRFSGHQFPNYSSELNVNALLLGDSALYLCASSQPTGAGNTIYFGEGSWLTVV.

This clone occurred once. The gene calls are TRBV12-3 or TRBV12-4 and TRBJ1-1; D possibly corresponds to TRBD1 (6 bases). This CDR3 comprises 13 residues. The ends were cut back, 4 bases at V and 6 bases at J, with 12 bases in the middle. CDR3 protein: CASSWVTGSEAFF. As DNA, the CDR3 is TGTGCCAGCAGTTGGGTAACAGGGTCTGAAGCTTTCTTT.

V usage is TRBV18 and J usage is TRBJ2-5; 9 nucleotides line up with TRBD2. This CDR3 is built from 15 residues. Trimming removed 3 bases from V and 2 bases from J; junction bases left unmatched: 4. CDR1 is KGHSH and CDR2 is LQKENI in the germline V gene. The CDR3 is CASSPGGRVQETQYF. The DNA of the CDR3 is TGTGCCAGCTCACCCGGCGGGAGGGTTCAAGAGACCCAGTACTTC.

The chain has TRBV20-1 and TRBJ2-3; D unresolved. V was trimmed by 7 bases and J by 1 base, leaving 6 bases between them. The V gene's germline CDR1 is DFQATT and CDR2 SNEGSKA (reference sequence). The CDR3 spans 11 residues. The CDR3 sequence is CSGSGTDTQYF. Here the CDR3 DNA reads TGCAGTGGGAGTGGCACAGATACGCAGTATTTT.

This clone was found once. The genes are TRBV2 and TRBJ2-7; D is possibly TRBD2 (5 bases). The length of the CDR3 is 13 residues. The germline V gene encodes CDR1 SNHLY and CDR2 FYNNEI. Trimming removed 1 base from V and 6 bases from J, with 10 bases in between. CDR3 in DNA: TGTGCCAGCAGTGAAGTTCGGGGTACCGAGCAGTACTTC. Translating gives CASSEVRGTEQYF.

This clone was counted a few times. CDR3 nucleotide sequence: TGTGCCAGCAGTGAGTTGGTCGGACAAAAGCATTTT. It translates to CASSELVGQKHF. This rearrangement joins TRBV6-1 to TRBJ1-5, with a weak D call TRBD1 (5 bases). This CDR3 comprises 12 residues. Trimming pared 3 bases from V and 14 bases from J, leaving 14 bases between. The germline V gene has CDR1 MNHNS and CDR2 SASEGT.

The genes are TRBV5-1 and TRBJ1-1; TRBD1 is a possible D gene (5 bases). Between the trimmed V and J ends, which lost 5 bases and 3 bases, there was a span of 14 bases. Per germline, CDR1 SGHRS and CDR2 YFSETQ. The CDR3 consists of 14 residues. This chain's CDR3 is CASRNLRGDTEAFF. The CDR3 DNA is TGCGCCAGCAGAAACCTGCGGGGGGACACTGAAGCTTTCTTT.

CDR3 residues: CASSPGWTSGSDEQFF. In nucleotides, the CDR3 is TGTGCCAGCAGCCCGGGCTGGACTAGCGGGTCGGATGAGCAGTTCTTC. This chain joins TRBV7-3 and TRBJ2-1, with 11 positions matching TRBD2. Losses at the gene ends were 5 bases for V and 8 bases for J; bases not matched to a gene: 11. Germline V gene data show CDR1 as SGHTA and CDR2 as FQGTGA. The CDR3 runs to 16 residues.

This clone was counted a single time. CDR3 amino acids: CASSFDIGQGQETQYF. The CDR3 DNA is TGCGCCAGCAGCTTCGATATCGGACAGGGGCAGGAGACCCAGTACTTC. This rearrangement joins TRBV5-1 to TRBJ2-5, with TRBD1 identical over 9 bases. The germline gives CDR1 SGHRS, CDR2 YFSETQ. With V trimmed by 2 bases and J by 5 bases, 10 bases remained unmatched. The CDR3 has 16 residues.

This sequence joins TRBV24-1 and TRBJ2-1; 7 bases agree with TRBD1. Germline V gene data show CDR1 as KGHDR and CDR2 as SFDVKD. The CDR3 extends over 16 amino acids. With V trimmed by 1 base and J by 3 bases, 5 bases remained unmatched. The CDR3 DNA follows: TGTGCCACCAGTGATTTAAGGGGGCAGGGCTACAATGAGCAGTTCTTC. Translated: CATSDLRGQGYNEQFF.

This clone was recorded once. The rearrangement joins TRBV9 to TRBJ2-7; 7 bases match TRBD1. With 3 bases clipped from V and 3 bases from J, the junction kept 9 bases outside the gene matches. Germline V CDR1 and CDR2: SGDLS, YYNGEE. There are 15 residues in the CDR3. The CDR3 DNA sequence: TGTGCCAGCAGCGGGGGGAAGACAGGGTTCTACGAGCAGTACTTC. It is translated as CASSGGKTGFYEQYF.

This clone was seen once. This chain links TRBV12-5 with TRBJ1-1, with TRBD1 identical over 11 bases. Per the germline V gene, CDR1 is LGHNT and CDR2 is FRNRAP. The CDR3 has 17 amino acids. V dropped 6 bases and J dropped 2; count of bases not matched to a gene: 11. The CDR3 loop reads CASGSSFGQGANTEAFF. The DNA for the CDR3 is TGTGCTAGTGGGTCCTCCTTCGGACAGGGGGCCAACACTGAAGCTTTCTTT. The full variable domain, in which reference TRBV12-5 and TRBJ1-1 provide the parts outside the CDR3, is DARVTQTPRHKVTEMGQEVTMRCQPILGHNTVFWYRQTMMQGLELLAYFRNRAPLDDSGMPKDRFSAEMPDATLATLKIQPSEPRDSAVYFCASGSSFGQGANTEAFFGQGTRLTVV.

This rearrangement joins TRBV5-4 to TRBJ2-7, with TRBD1 matching 7 bases. CDR1 is SGHNT, CDR2 YYREEE, per germline (reference sequence). J gave up 6 bases and V 4 bases, and 16 bases lay outside the gene matches. The CDR3 sequence is 16 residues long. Here the CDR3 DNA reads TGTGCCAGCAGCCCCGACCTCCGGACAGGCGCCCCCGAGCAGTACTTC. Translation: CASSPDLRTGAPEQYF.

This clone was found many times. The DNA for the CDR3 is TGTGCCAGCAGCCCATCGGGGTTTGGGGTTAGCTCTGGGGCCAACGTCCTGACTTTC. This gives the protein CASSPSGFGVSSGANVLTF. This rearrangement joins TRBV11-2 to TRBJ2-6, with a weak D call TRBD2 (5 bases). The CDR3 runs 19 residues. V gave up 5 bases and J gave up 0 bases, with 20 bases separating them. Germline V gene lookup returns CDR1 SGHAT and CDR2 FQNNGV.

The V gene is TRBV18, the J gene TRBJ2-7, with a weak D call TRBD2 (5 bases). The CDR3 contains 15 residues. V dropped 1 base and J dropped 0 bases, with 10 bases sitting between them. Germline assignment: CDR1 KGHSH and CDR2 LQKENI. CDR3 DNA sequence: TGTGCCAGCTCACCACTTGGCGGGCCCTCCTACGAGCAGTACTTC. As protein: CASSPLGGPSYEQYF.

V usage is TRBV5-6 and J usage is TRBJ2-3; D is perhaps TRBD1 (6 bases). CDR1 SGHDT and CDR2 YYEEEE come from the germline V gene. The ends were cut back, 4 bases at V and 5 bases at J, with 14 bases in the middle. The CDR3 spans 14 residues. The CDR3 DNA sequence: TGTGCCAGCAGCCGTTGGACAGTTAAAGATACGCAGTATTTT. This sequence encodes CASSRWTVKDTQYF.

This chain links TRBV7-9 with TRBJ2-7; D perhaps matches TRBD1 (6 bases). This CDR3 has 13 residues. Germline V gives CDR1 SEHNR, CDR2 FQNEAQ (reference sequence). The V end was cut by 7 bases, the J end by 2 bases, with 12 bases between. The CDR3 DNA reads TGTGCCAGCACTCCGGGACAAACCTACGAGCAGTACTTC. Translated, it gives CASTPGQTYEQYF.

There are a few counts of this clone. The chain recombines TRBV6-5 with TRBJ2-3; 12 bases align to TRBD2. V lost 6 bases and J lost 7; bases outside the gene matches: 8. The germline V gene has CDR1 MNHEY and CDR2 SVGAGI. This CDR3 is built from 15 residues. The DNA of the CDR3 is TGTGCCAGCAGGCCTAGCGGGGGGGTGATAAATACGCAGTATTTT. Its protein product is CASRPSGGVINTQYF.

CDR3: CASSSGTSGYNEQFF. CDR3 DNA sequence: TGTGCCAGCAGCTCCGGGACTAGCGGCTACAATGAGCAGTTCTTC. The V gene is TRBV5-4, the J gene TRBJ2-1; 11 nucleotides agree with TRBD2. The CDR3 runs to 15 residues. Per germline, CDR1 SGHNT and CDR2 YYREEE (reference sequence). V gave up 3 bases and J gave up 3 bases; unmatched junction bases: 2. The whole variable domain, filled in from reference TRBV5-4 and TRBJ2-1, reads ETGVTQSPTHLIKTRGQQVTLRCSSQSGHNTVSWYQQALGQGPQFIFQYYREEENGRGNFPPRFSGLQFPNYSSELNVNALELDDSALYLCASSSGTSGYNEQFFGPGTRLTVL.

The genes are TRBV11-2 and TRBJ2-7; D remains ambiguous. The germline gives CDR1 SGHAT, CDR2 FQNNGV. This CDR3 contains 13 residues. The V end was cut by 4 bases, the J end by 3 bases, with 10 bases between. The CDR3 DNA reads TGTGCCAGCAGCTCACCTAAGAACTACGAGCAGTACTTC. Protein sequence: CASSSPKNYEQYF.

The V call is TRBV5-1, the J call TRBJ1-6; 8 nucleotides match TRBD1. J was trimmed by 4 bases and V by 4 bases; bases with no gene match: 7. The CDR3 contains 16 residues. Germline V gives CDR1 SGHRS, CDR2 YFSETQ. CDR3 loop: CASSPGQGEYNSPLHF. Here the CDR3 DNA reads TGCGCCAGCAGCCCTGGACAGGGCGAATATAATTCACCCCTCCACTTT.

The rearrangement uses TRBV12-5 and TRBJ1-5; D may be TRBD1 (6 bases). The CDR3 has 17 residues. The germline V gene encodes CDR1 LGHNT and CDR2 FRNRAP. V was shortened by 1 base and J by 2 bases, with 15 bases between the two germline ends. The CDR3 region has the DNA TGTGCTAGTGGTTTGGCGGGGCCAGGGGTTGGCAATCAGCCCCAGCATTTT. This gives the protein CASGLAGPGVGNQPQHF.